These 31 T cell receptor beta chains share one sample of origin, sequenced in a study of OX40 agonist ivuxolimab in advanced cancers. The table came from immunoSEQ multiplex PCR; TCRdb's copy has only in-frame clones and leaves some out. The repertoire holds 62,000 or so clones, with about 90% as singletons. The sample consisted of CD4+ or CD8+ T cells sorted from blood, taken in a trial of the OX40 agonist ivuxolimab. The receptors come from an adult with an advanced solid tumor such as melanoma, head and neck, liver or kidney cancer.

The CDR3 nucleotides read TGCGCCAGCAGCCAAGCACAGACAAATCAGCCCCAGCATTTT. This translates into CASSQAQTNQPQHF. The rearrangement joins TRBV4-1 to TRBJ1-5; D is ambiguous. The V and J ends lost 1 base and 4 bases respectively, with 8 bases between them. The CDR3 is made up of 14 amino acids. Germline V gene sequence: CDR1 MGHRA, CDR2 YSYEKL.

The chain links TRBV27 to TRBJ1-5, with a tentative D call TRBD1 (6 bases). This CDR3 is built from 15 residues. In germline, CDR1 is MNHEY, CDR2 SMNVEV (reference sequence). With 6 bases removed from V and 1 base from J, the gap between germline ends came to 13 bases. Written as DNA, the CDR3 is TGTGCCAGCAGCTCCCAAGGGGGAAGCAATCAGCCCCAGCATTTT. Protein: CASSSQGGSNQPQHF.

The CDR3 reads CASLQGSSNYGYTF. The CDR3 DNA is TGTGCCAGTCTACAGGGCTCCTCTAACTATGGCTACACCTTC. The J gene is TRBJ1-2, the V gene TRBV19, with TRBD1 as a possible D gene (6 bases). CDR3 length: 14 amino acids. Germline V gene lookup returns CDR1 LNHDA and CDR2 SQIVND (reference sequence). V was pared by 8 bases and J by 0 bases, with 13 bases between.

The genes are TRBV6-5 and TRBJ2-2; TRBD1 might be the D (6 bases). The CDR3 totals 15 residues. V lost 7 bases to trimming and J lost 7 bases, with 19 bases between them. Germline V gives CDR1 MNHEY, CDR2 SVGAGI. The CDR3 reads CASKIFGGSVGELFF. The DNA for the CDR3 is TGTGCCAGCAAAATATTTGGGGGCAGTGTCGGGGAGCTGTTTTTT.

The rearrangement links TRBV27 to TRBJ2-5; TRBD2 matches at 14 bases. The trim removed 9 bases at V and 4 bases at J, leaving 4 bases unmatched. The CDR3 runs to 14 residues. The germline gives CDR1 MNHEY, CDR2 SMNVEV (reference sequence). The CDR3 DNA reads TGTGCCAGTAGACTAGCGGGAGGGAGAGAGACCCAGTACTTC. This encodes CASRLAGGRETQYF.

This clone was seen a single time. This rearrangement joins TRBV27 to TRBJ2-3; D remains ambiguous. Germline V CDR1 and CDR2: MNHEY, SMNVEV (reference sequence). Trimming removed 5 bases from V and 4 bases from J, with 13 bases in between. CDR3 length equals 14 residues. The CDR3 DNA is TGTGCCAGCAGTCCGGTGGACCCCCCAGATACGCAGTATTTT. The encoded protein is CASSPVDPPDTQYF.

V and J are TRBV11-2 and TRBJ2-6; no clear D gene. The germline V and J ends were trimmed by 4 bases and 4 bases, with 20 bases remaining between them. The CDR3 is 18 residues long. CDR1 and CDR2 (germline): SGHAT, FQNNGV. The CDR3 DNA reads as TGTGCCAGCAGCTCCCCCCAAGGTCGCCTCGGAGGGGCCAACGTCCTGACTTTC. It encodes CASSSPQGRLGGANVLTF.

The chain links TRBV6-6 to TRBJ2-4; D is undetermined. Deletions cut 0 bases from V and 0 bases from J, with 6 bases between. Per the germline V gene, CDR1 is MNHNY and CDR2 is SVGAGI (reference sequence). The CDR3 extends over 15 amino acids. The CDR3 reads CASSYSELAKNIQYF. Here the CDR3 DNA reads TGTGCCAGCAGTTACTCCGAACTAGCCAAAAACATTCAGTACTTC.

V and J are TRBV19 and TRBJ2-4; D is perhaps TRBD2 (7 bases). CDR3 size: 18 residues. Germline V gene lookup returns CDR1 LNHDA and CDR2 SQIVND (reference sequence). V was cut by 1 base and J by 0 bases, with 16 bases left in between. CDR3 sequence reads: CASSIGGGDMLAKNIQYF. The CDR3 nucleotides read TGTGCCAGTAGTATAGGAGGGGGGGACATGCTAGCCAAAAACATTCAGTACTTC.

V usage is TRBV6-1 and J usage is TRBJ2-7; D remains ambiguous. The CDR3 totals 13 residues. CDR1 is MNHNS and CDR2 is SASEGT in the germline V gene. The V end was cut by 1 base, the J end by 3 bases, with 7 bases between. CDR3 amino acids: CASSEVDYYEQYF. As DNA, the CDR3 is TGTGCCAGCAGTGAAGTCGATTACTACGAGCAGTACTTC.

V gene TRBV7-3 combines with J gene TRBJ2-1; 11 bases map to TRBD2. The V gene end was trimmed by 5 bases and the J gene end by 6 bases; junction bases not matched to a gene: 6. The CDR3 is 15 amino acids. Germline assignment: CDR1 SGHTA and CDR2 FQGTGA. The CDR3 region has the DNA TGTGCCAGCAGCCGGGGACTAGCGGTGATCAATGAGCAGTTCTTC. It translates to CASSRGLAVINEQFF. Variable domain in full (rest from reference TRBV7-3 and TRBJ2-1): GAGVSQTPSNKVTEKGKYVELRCDPISGHTALYWYRQSLGQGPEFLIYFQGTGAADDSGLPNDRFFAVRPEGSVSTLKIQRTERGDSAVYLCASSRGLAVINEQFFGPGTRLTVL.

The chain recombines TRBV11-2 with TRBJ1-5; 8 bases align to TRBD1. CDR1 and CDR2 (germline): SGHAT, FQNNGV. The CDR3 contains 15 residues. The trim removed 5 bases at V and 1 base at J, leaving 4 bases unmatched. For the CDR3, the DNA is TGTGCCAGCAGCACGCGGACAGGGAGCAATCAGCCCCAGCATTTT. It specifies CASSTRTGSNQPQHF. Full variable domain (outside the CDR3, taken from reference TRBV11-2 and TRBJ1-5): EAGVAQSPRYKIIEKRQSVAFWCNPISGHATLYWYQQILGQGPKLLIQFQNNGVVDDSQLPKDRFSAERLKGVDSTLKIQPAKLEDSAVYLCASSTRTGSNQPQHFGDGTRLSIL.

The chain employs TRBV27 and TRBJ2-1; tentatively, D is TRBD2 (6 bases). The CDR3 is made up of 16 amino acids. V lost 5 bases and J 9 bases, leaving 23 bases between the germline ends. Germline V gene data show CDR1 as MNHEY and CDR2 as SMNVEV (reference sequence). The CDR3 protein is CASSTTLGLTLGEQFF. Written as DNA, the CDR3 is TGTGCCAGCAGTACGACTCTCGGACTAACGCTCGGTGAGCAGTTCTTC.

V gene TRBV28 combines with J gene TRBJ1-4, with D unresolved. Germline V gene data show CDR1 as MDHEN and CDR2 as SYDVKM. The CDR3 runs to 14 residues. Deletions cut 3 bases from V and 8 bases from J, with 13 bases between. This chain's CDR3 is CASSLTRPEEKLFF. CDR3 nucleotide sequence: TGTGCCAGCAGTTTGACGAGACCCGAGGAAAAACTGTTTTTT.

The chain combines TRBV19 with TRBJ2-5; D may be TRBD1 (6 bases). The V end lost 5 bases, the J end lost 0 bases, and 10 bases lay between the germline ends. The CDR3 contains 14 residues. Germline loops: CDR1 LNHDA, CDR2 SQIVND (reference sequence). The CDR3 coding sequence is TGTGCCAGTAGTTCCCAGGGGTACCAAGAGACCCAGTACTTC. Translated, it gives CASSSQGYQETQYF.

V usage is TRBV6-1 and J usage is TRBJ2-2, with D tentatively TRBD1 or TRBD2 (5 bases each). Germline values: CDR1 MNHNS, CDR2 SASEGT. V lost 3 bases and J 6 bases, leaving 17 bases between the germline ends. This CDR3 comprises 16 residues. The CDR3 bases are TGTGCCAGCAGTGAGGGGGAGACAGTTCGGCCCGGGGAGCTGTTTTTT. Translated: CASSEGETVRPGELFF.

The chain is built from TRBV11-2 and TRBJ2-3; D is ambiguous. This CDR3 contains 13 residues. V lost 1 base and J 8 bases, leaving 10 bases between the germline ends. Germline V gene sequence: CDR1 SGHAT, CDR2 FQNNGV. The CDR3 coding sequence is TGTGCCAGCAGCTTAGGATCTTTGGGTACGCAGTATTTT. Translated, it gives CASSLGSLGTQYF.

The chain couples TRBV7-9 to TRBJ1-5, with 10 positions matching TRBD1. Looked up from germline, CDR1 is SEHNR and CDR2 is FQNEAQ (reference sequence). The V and J ends lost 5 bases and 0 bases, in that order; junction bases with no gene match: 7. CDR3 length equals 17 residues. CDR3 protein: CASSPGTGVYSNQPQHF. CDR3 sequence (DNA): TGTGCCAGCAGCCCAGGGACAGGGGTTTATAGCAATCAGCCCCAGCATTTT.

The rearrangement links TRBV7-2 to TRBJ1-1; TRBD1 agrees at 7 bases. With V trimmed by 1 base and J by 3 bases, 11 bases remained unmatched. Germline V gives CDR1 SGHTA, CDR2 FQGNSA. The CDR3 length is 17 residues. This CDR3 is CASSLGQGGSQDTEAFF. In DNA, the CDR3 is TGTGCCAGCAGCTTAGGGCAGGGGGGTTCCCAAGACACTGAAGCTTTCTTT.

V usage is TRBV10-3 and J usage is TRBJ2-5; TRBD2 aligns across 7 bases. Trimming cost V 4 bases and J 4 bases; bases outside gene matches: 15. This CDR3 has 17 residues. Germline-derived CDR1 and CDR2 are ENHRY and SYGVKD. The CDR3 here is CAISVGLGGSLGETQYF. In DNA, the CDR3 is TGTGCCATCAGTGTGGGATTGGGCGGGAGTTTGGGAGAGACCCAGTACTTC.

The chain carries TRBV5-1 and TRBJ2-3, with no clear D. Germline V gives CDR1 SGHRS, CDR2 YFSETQ. The CDR3 is 13 residues long. Trimming removed 7 bases at V and 1 base at J, with 10 bases between. The CDR3: CASVGSRTDTQYF. The CDR3 nucleotides read TGCGCCAGCGTGGGCTCTCGCACAGATACGCAGTATTTT.

The chain links TRBV5-6 to TRBJ2-7, with D maybe TRBD2 (6 bases). This CDR3 contains 15 residues. The V end lost 5 bases, the J end lost 0 bases, and 15 bases lay between the germline ends. CDR1 SGHDT and CDR2 YYEEEE come from the germline V gene. The CDR3 DNA follows: TGTGCCAGCAGACCCGCGGGACTGAACTCCTACGAGCAGTACTTC. As protein: CASRPAGLNSYEQYF.

The chain is built from TRBV2 and TRBJ2-3; D call uncertain. This CDR3 spans 10 amino acids. CDR1 and CDR2 from the germline V gene are SNHLY and FYNNEI. V gave up 1 base and J gave up 8 bases, with 1 base separating them. Here the CDR3 reads CASSEGTQYF. CDR3 bases: TGTGCCAGCAGTGAAGGTACGCAGTATTTT.

The chain is built from TRBV7-2 and TRBJ2-3; 8 bases are a match to TRBD1. Germline CDR1 is SGHTA and CDR2 is FQGNSA. CDR3 length: 17 residues. The V segment lost 2 bases and the J segment 0 bases; nucleotides outside the gene matches: 7. The CDR3 spells CASSLPRTGMSTDTQYF. DNA of the CDR3: TGTGCCAGCAGCTTACCCCGGACAGGGATGAGCACAGATACGCAGTATTTT.

This sequence joins TRBV19 and TRBJ2-2; D not resolved. Germline loops: CDR1 LNHDA, CDR2 SQIVND (reference sequence). V gave up 3 bases and J gave up 7 bases, with 6 bases separating them. The CDR3 totals 12 residues. The CDR3 DNA reads TGTGCCAGTAGTATGGGCCTCGGGGAGCTGTTTTTT. Translation gives CASSMGLGELFF.

The gene calls are TRBV6-1 and TRBJ2-5; D ambiguous. The CDR3 consists of 14 residues. Trimming removed 8 bases from V and 2 bases from J, with 15 bases in between. CDR1 and CDR2 from the germline V gene are MNHNS and SASEGT. The CDR3: CASRPRRLQETQYF. The CDR3 bases are TGTGCCAGCCGCCCCCGCAGGTTACAAGAGACCCAGTACTTC.

J is TRBJ2-2 and V is TRBV5-1; D perhaps matches TRBD1 (6 bases). With 7 bases removed from V and 1 base from J, the gap between germline ends came to 11 bases. Germline assignment: CDR1 SGHRS and CDR2 YFSETQ. The CDR3 spans 14 residues. This CDR3 reads CASVQGENTGELFF. The CDR3 coding sequence is TGCGCCAGCGTACAGGGCGAGAACACCGGGGAGCTGTTTTTT.

In this sample, this clone turned up a few times. V and J are TRBV11-2 and TRBJ2-3; 8 bases fit TRBD1. The CDR3 runs to 15 residues. The germline CDR1 and CDR2 sequences are SGHAT and FQNNGV. The V and J ends lost 4 bases and 2 bases, in that order; junction bases with no gene match: 5. CDR3 DNA: TGTGCCAGCAGCTCATGGACAGGGCACACAGATACGCAGTATTTT. Its translation is CASSSWTGHTDTQYF.

The rearrangement joins TRBV5-1 to TRBJ1-1, with D tentatively TRBD1 (5 bases). Germline CDR1 SGHRS, CDR2 YFSETQ. This CDR3 spans 15 amino acids. The V gene lost 0 bases and the J gene lost 6 bases, with 15 bases spanning the gap. CDR3 sequence (DNA): TGCGCCAGCAGCTTGGCGTCAGGGCAGACGCCTGAAGCTTTCTTT. Its protein is CASSLASGQTPEAFF.

This chain joins TRBV5-5 and TRBJ2-1; D is uncertain. Trimming took 1 base from V and 5 from J, leaving 13 bases between them. Germline V gives CDR1 SGHKS, CDR2 YYEKEE (reference sequence). This CDR3 comprises 15 residues. CDR3 in amino acids: CASSLSSQVNNEQFF. The CDR3 DNA follows: TGTGCCAGCAGCTTGAGCTCGCAGGTAAACAATGAGCAGTTCTTC.

The CDR3 DNA reads TGCGCCAGCAGCTTGGAATCAAACACTGAAGCTTTCTTT. Translated: CASSLESNTEAFF. The chain combines TRBV5-1 with TRBJ1-1; D not resolved. Germline CDR1 SGHRS, CDR2 YFSETQ. This CDR3 region has 13 residues. The germline V and J ends were trimmed by 0 bases and 2 bases, with 5 bases remaining between them. The full variable domain, its missing parts supplied by reference TRBV5-1 and TRBJ1-1, is KAGVTQTPRYLIKTRGQQVTLSCSPISGHRSVSWYQQTPGQGLQFLFEYFSETQRNKGNFPGRFSGRQFSNSRSEMNVSTLELGDSALYLCASSLESNTEAFFGQGTRLTVV.